The 15 T cell receptor beta chains reported below all come from one sample, sequenced in a study of OX40 agonist ivuxolimab in advanced cancers. The method was immunoSEQ multiplex PCR; TCRdb's version includes in-frame clones alone and lacks a portion of them. The sample carries around 60,000 clones, 80% to 90% recorded once. The specimen comprised CD4+ or CD8+ T cells sorted from blood, sampled in a trial of the OX40 agonist ivuxolimab. The receptors here all came from an adult with an advanced solid tumor such as melanoma, head and neck, liver or kidney cancer.

This clone was counted between two and nine times. The chain joins TRBV29-1 to TRBJ2-7; the D is unclear. V lost 4 bases to trimming and J lost 6 bases, with 10 bases between them. Germline loops: CDR1 SQVTM, CDR2 ANQGSEA. The length of the CDR3 is 11 residues. This chain's CDR3 is CSVGEQSEQYF. The DNA for the CDR3 is TGCAGCGTTGGGGAACAGTCCGAGCAGTACTTC.

V usage is TRBV5-1 and J usage is TRBJ2-3; D is possibly TRBD2 (6 bases). CDR3 length equals 14 residues. Trimming took 3 bases from V and 6 from J, leaving 14 bases between them. From germline, CDR1 is SGHRS and CDR2 YFSETQ. The CDR3 DNA sequence: TGCGCCAGCAGCTCCACTAGCCCGCGGGATACGCAGTATTTT. Its translation is CASSSTSPRDTQYF. The variable domain in full, with the rest retrieved from reference TRBV5-1 and TRBJ2-3, is KAGVTQTPRYLIKTRGQQVTLSCSPISGHRSVSWYQQTPGQGLQFLFEYFSETQRNKGNFPGRFSGRQFSNSRSEMNVSTLELGDSALYLCASSSTSPRDTQYFGPGTRLTVL.

In its sample, this clone was seen a few times. In DNA, the CDR3 is TGCGCCAGCAGCTTAGGGGATAACTATGGCTACACCTTC. It translates to CASSLGDNYGYTF. This sequence joins TRBV5-1 and TRBJ1-2; perhaps TRBD1 as D (5 bases). Trimming cost V 2 bases and J 1 base, with 6 bases left between them. The CDR3 has 13 residues. CDR1 and CDR2 from the germline V gene are SGHRS and YFSETQ.

V and J are TRBV7-8 and TRBJ2-3; 8 bases match TRBD2. Germline V CDR1 and CDR2: SGHVS, FQNEAQ. This CDR3 comprises 14 residues. The junction had 4 bases not matched to a gene; V was cut back by 5 bases and J by 3 bases. The CDR3 is CASSGLAGTDTQYF. DNA for the CDR3: TGTGCCAGCAGCGGACTAGCAGGGACAGATACGCAGTATTTT.

The rearrangement links TRBV29-1 to TRBJ2-7, with D possibly being TRBD2 (5 bases). This CDR3 is 13 amino acids long. Germline lookup yields CDR1 SQVTM and CDR2 ANQGSEA. V was cut by 4 bases and J by 6 bases, with 16 bases left in between. The CDR3 loop reads CSVGRSYRGEQYF. As DNA, the CDR3 is TGCAGCGTTGGCCGATCATACCGGGGCGAGCAGTACTTC.

The genes are TRBV7-2 and TRBJ2-1; 8 bases match TRBD2. This CDR3 has 16 residues. Germline assignment: CDR1 SGHTA and CDR2 FQGNSA. With V trimmed by 0 bases and J by 9 bases, 10 bases remained unmatched. CDR3 nucleotides: TGTGCCAGCAGCTTAGCGAGCGGGAGCCCCACAATTGAGCAGTTCTTC. As protein: CASSLASGSPTIEQFF.

This clone appeared a single time. The chain uses TRBV6-5 and TRBJ2-1; 8 nucleotides match TRBD1. Germline-derived CDR1 and CDR2 are MNHEY and SVGAGI. V gave up 5 bases and J gave up 5 bases; unmatched junction bases: 5. The CDR3 runs 14 residues. The CDR3 reads CASSTGGGNNEQFF. In nucleotides, the CDR3 is TGTGCCAGCAGTACAGGGGGAGGTAACAATGAGCAGTTCTTC.

V usage is TRBV6-1 and J usage is TRBJ1-2; D is unresolved. The germline gives CDR1 MNHNS, CDR2 SASEGT. This CDR3 comprises 12 residues. V lost 6 bases and J 8 bases, leaving 13 bases between the germline ends. CDR3 sequence (DNA): TGTGCCAGCAGAGACTATAAATCAGGCTACACCTTC. Protein: CASRDYKSGYTF.

This sequence joins TRBV2 and TRBJ1-5; D is possibly TRBD1 (6 bases). The CDR3 extends over 14 amino acids. V lost 3 bases and J lost 7, with 13 bases in between. Germline loops: CDR1 SNHLY, CDR2 FYNNEI. The CDR3 loop reads CASSDNTGYQPQHF. CDR3 sequence (DNA): TGTGCCAGCAGTGATAATACAGGGTACCAGCCCCAGCATTTT.

Comment on this clone: At one of its ends the junction is not consistent with the germline gene, which may arise from a read error. This chain joins TRBV5-4 and TRBJ1-1; no firm D call. CDR1 and CDR2 (germline): SGHNT, YYREEE (reference sequence). The CDR3 is 14 residues long. CDR3 in DNA: TGCGCCAGCAGCTACAACTCTCCGAACACTGAAGCTTTCTTT. Translation gives CASSYNSPNTEAFF.

This clone was seen once. This chain uses TRBV29-1 with TRBJ2-2; D call uncertain. CDR3 size: 13 residues. Trimming shortened V by 6 bases and J by 4 bases, and 12 bases separated the two germline ends. The V gene's germline CDR1 is SQVTM and CDR2 ANQGSEA. The CDR3: CSVNRHGTGELFF. In DNA, the CDR3 is TGCAGCGTGAACCGACATGGCACCGGGGAGCTGTTTTTT.

The rearrangement uses TRBV19 and TRBJ1-5; 11 bases match TRBD1. After removal of 3 bases from V and 7 bases from J, the junction contained 2 bases not matched to a gene. Per the germline V gene, CDR1 is LNHDA and CDR2 is SQIVND (reference sequence). There are 14 residues in the CDR3. The chain's CDR3 is CASSMGQGEQPQHF. CDR3 in DNA: TGTGCCAGTAGTATGGGACAGGGGGAACAGCCCCAGCATTTT.

The chain is built from TRBV7-8 and TRBJ1-1; 9 nucleotides agree with TRBD1. Germline lookup yields CDR1 SGHVS and CDR2 FQNEAQ. J was trimmed by 1 base and V by 3 bases; bases with no gene match: 3. This CDR3 is 15 amino acids long. CDR3 DNA: TGTGCCAGCAGCTTGGGACAGGGTCAGAACACTGAAGCTTTCTTT. Residues: CASSLGQGQNTEAFF.

The rearrangement links TRBV19 to TRBJ2-3, with TRBD2 as a possible D gene (6 bases). The CDR3 is 15 residues long. Germline CDR1 and CDR2: LNHDA and SQIVND (reference sequence). Trimming pared 3 bases from V and 3 bases from J, leaving 13 bases between. The CDR3 DNA sequence: TGTGCCAGTAGTATTTACGGGAGAGCGACAGATACGCAGTATTTT. It encodes CASSIYGRATDTQYF. The variable domain in full, completed from reference TRBV19 and TRBJ2-3, reads DGGITQSPKYLFRKEGQNVTLSCEQNLNHDAMYWYRQDPGQGLRLIYYSQIVNDFQKGDIAEGYSVSREKKESFPLTVTSAQKNPTAFYLCASSIYGRATDTQYFGPGTRLTVL.

The V gene is TRBV9, the J gene TRBJ2-1; possibly TRBD2 for D (5 bases). Looked up from germline, CDR1 is SGDLS and CDR2 is YYNGEE. The CDR3 extends over 14 amino acids. Trimming took off 1 base at V and 6 bases at J, with 11 bases between the two ends. CDR3 loop: CASSVSGVLNEQFF. The CDR3 DNA follows: TGTGCCAGCAGCGTAAGCGGAGTCCTCAATGAGCAGTTCTTC.